This entry lists 4 T cell receptor beta chains sequenced from one sample in a study of OX40 agonist ivuxolimab in advanced cancers. TCRdb's copy holds only in-frame clones and misses some; the assay was immunoSEQ multiplex PCR. Among tens of thousands of clones listed, about 90% were seen once. The sample consisted of CD4+ or CD8+ T cells sorted from blood, taken in a trial of the OX40 agonist ivuxolimab. Every receptor here comes from an adult with an advanced solid tumor such as melanoma, head and neck, liver or kidney cancer.

The rearrangement links TRBV7-6 to TRBJ2-2; 10 nucleotides align to TRBD2. Unmatched junction bases numbered 4, after V lost 1 base and J lost 5 bases. The CDR3 loop spans 16 amino acids. Germline loops: CDR1 SGHVS, CDR2 FNYEAQ. The DNA for the CDR3 is TGTGCCAGCAGCTTAGAACTAGCGGGACTAACCGGGGAGCTGTTTTTT. It translates to CASSLELAGLTGELFF.

The rearrangement uses TRBV2 and TRBJ2-1; 14 nucleotides agree with TRBD2. The CDR3 is 16 residues long. The V and J ends lost 8 bases and 9 bases, in that order; junction bases with no gene match: 12. CDR1 and CDR2 (germline): SNHLY, FYNNEI. CDR3 coding DNA: TGTGCCAGCCGCCGAGCCGGGACTAGCGGGAGTGGTGAGCAGTTCTTC. Protein: CASRRAGTSGSGEQFF.

In its sample, this clone was seen a few times. This sequence joins TRBV18 and TRBJ1-1; weak D call: TRBD1 (5 bases). The CDR3 runs 14 residues. V was trimmed by 2 bases and J by 5 bases, leaving 12 bases between them. Germline CDR1 and CDR2: KGHSH and LQKENI. In nucleotides, the CDR3 is TGTGCCAGCTCACCAGAGGGGTCAGGAACTGAAGCTTTCTTT. Protein: CASSPEGSGTEAFF.

The chain uses TRBV7-2 and TRBJ2-5; D gene unclear. Trimming shortened V by 4 bases and J by 4 bases, and 7 bases separated the two germline ends. This CDR3 comprises 12 residues. Germline values: CDR1 SGHTA, CDR2 FQGNSA. CDR3 amino acids: CASSSLGETQYF. Written as DNA, the CDR3 is TGTGCCAGCAGCTCACTGGGAGAGACCCAGTACTTC. Full variable domain (rest looked up from reference TRBV7-2 and TRBJ2-5): GAGVSQSPSNKVTEKGKDVELRCDPISGHTALYWYRQSLGQGLEFLIYFQGNSAPDKSGLPSDRFSAERTGGSVSTLTIQRTQQEDSAVYLCASSSLGETQYFGPGTRLLVL.